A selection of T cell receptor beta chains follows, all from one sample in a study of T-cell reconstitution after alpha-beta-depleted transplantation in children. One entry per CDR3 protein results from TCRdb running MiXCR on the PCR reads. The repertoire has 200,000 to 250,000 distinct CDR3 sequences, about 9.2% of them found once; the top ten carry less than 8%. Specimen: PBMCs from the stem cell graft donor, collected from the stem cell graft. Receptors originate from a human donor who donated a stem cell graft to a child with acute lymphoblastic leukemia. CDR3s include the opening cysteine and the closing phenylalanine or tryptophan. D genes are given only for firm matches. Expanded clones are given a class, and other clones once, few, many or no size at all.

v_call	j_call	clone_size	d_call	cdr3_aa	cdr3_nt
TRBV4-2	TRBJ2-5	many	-	CASSLVPRETQYF	TGTGCCAGCAGCCTGGTTCCACGAGAGACCCAGTACTTC
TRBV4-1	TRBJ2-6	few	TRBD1	CASSHHLTDRGRRGANVLTF	TGCGCCAGCAGCCATCATTTAACCGACAGGGGGCGGCGGGGGGCCAACGTCCTGACTTTC
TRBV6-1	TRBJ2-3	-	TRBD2	CASSLGGGLGVAQYF	TGTGCCAGCAGTCTAGGAGGGGGACTAGGAGTAGCGCAGTATTTT
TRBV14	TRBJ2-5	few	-	CASSQGGFWETQYF	TGTGCCAGCAGCCAAGGGGGCTTTTGGGAGACCCAGTACTTC
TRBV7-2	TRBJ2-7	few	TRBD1	CASSLYRGEQYF	TGTGCCAGCAGCTTGTACAGGGGCGAGCAGTACTTC
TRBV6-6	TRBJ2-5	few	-	CASNSGEETQYF	TGTGCCAGCAATTCCGGGGAGGAGACCCAGTACTTC
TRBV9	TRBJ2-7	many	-	CASSVGREQYF	TGTGCCAGCAGCGTAGGACGGGAGCAGTACTTC
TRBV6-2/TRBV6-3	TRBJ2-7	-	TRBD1	CASSYSGTGRYEQYF	TGTGCCAGCAGTTACTCCGGGACAGGGAGATACGAGCAGTACTTC
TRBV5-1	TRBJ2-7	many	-	CASSRDLSDEQYF	TGCGCCAGCAGCCGGGACCTGAGCGACGAGCAGTACTTC
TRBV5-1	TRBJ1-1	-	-	CASSLGQVGLGTEAFF	TGCGCCAGCAGCTTAGGCCAGGTGGGCCTGGGGACTGAAGCTTTCTTT